The next 15 T cell receptor beta chains were all read from a single sample in a study of T cell responses to AZD1222 COVID-19 vaccine. Profiling relied on immunoSEQ multiplex PCR, and the TCRdb table lists in-frame clones only, not all of them. The table includes 80,000 to 100,000 clones, roughly 90% detected once. The sample consisted of peripheral blood, taken on day 0 of AZD1222 vaccination. The receptors shown here come from an adult in good health.

This chain links TRBV6-2 or TRBV6-3 with TRBJ2-1, with TRBD2 as a possible D gene (7 bases). Looked up from germline, CDR1 is MNHEY and CDR2 is SVGEGT. The CDR3 spans 16 residues. V lost 4 bases to trimming and J lost 5 bases, with 18 bases between them. DNA of the CDR3: TGTGCCAGCAGTTTAGGGGGGGCAGTAAAAAACAATGAGCAGTTCTTC. Its protein is CASSLGGAVKNNEQFF.

The rearrangement links TRBV7-3 to TRBJ2-3, with 13 nucleotides matching TRBD2. The junction had 2 bases not matched to a gene; V was cut back by 0 bases and J by 2 bases. Germline V gene lookup returns CDR1 SGHTA and CDR2 FQGTGA. The CDR3 runs to 17 residues. The CDR3 reads CASSLTGLAGSTDTQYF. Written as DNA, the CDR3 is TGTGCCAGCAGCTTAACGGGACTAGCGGGGTCCACAGATACGCAGTATTTT. The complete variable domain, with remaining parts taken from reference TRBV7-3 and TRBJ2-3, reads GAGVSQTPSNKVTEKGKYVELRCDPISGHTALYWYRQSLGQGPEFLIYFQGTGAADDSGLPNDRFFAVRPEGSVSTLKIQRTERGDSAVYLCASSLTGLAGSTDTQYFGPGTRLTVL.

The chain is built from TRBV4-1 and TRBJ2-2; 7 bases fit TRBD2. Unmatched junction bases numbered 2, after V lost 3 bases and J lost 1 base. Germline loops: CDR1 MGHRA, CDR2 YSYEKL. The CDR3 covers 15 residues. CDR3 amino acids: CASSQRGKNTGELFF. The CDR3 DNA is TGCGCCAGCAGCCAGCGGGGGAAGAACACCGGGGAGCTGTTTTTT.

The V gene is TRBV7-3, the J gene TRBJ2-2, with no clear D. Looked up from germline, CDR1 is SGHTA and CDR2 is FQGTGA. The CDR3 is 17 amino acids. Trimming shortened V by 4 bases and J by 5 bases, and 20 bases separated the two germline ends. In DNA form, the CDR3 reads TGTGCCAGCAGCTCTACCCGTAGGATGCATGGGACCGGGGAGCTGTTTTTT. Protein sequence: CASSSTRRMHGTGELFF.

The gene calls are TRBV18 and TRBJ2-5; D unresolved. Germline V gene sequence: CDR1 KGHSH, CDR2 LQKENI. This CDR3 has 13 residues. V lost 2 bases and J lost 1, with 5 bases in between. The CDR3 loop is CASSPDLQETQYF. CDR3 nucleotide sequence: TGTGCCAGCTCACCAGACCTCCAAGAGACCCAGTACTTC.

This clone was recorded only once. The genes are TRBV6-5 and TRBJ2-5; 7 bases line up with TRBD1. Germline assignment: CDR1 MNHEY and CDR2 SVGAGI. The junction had 4 bases not matched to a gene; V was cut back by 6 bases and J by 0 bases. CDR3 length: 14 amino acids. CDR3 sequence: CASSMGQNQETQYF. The CDR3 DNA follows: TGTGCCAGCAGCATGGGACAGAACCAAGAGACCCAGTACTTC.

This clone was seen more than once but under ten times. The genes are TRBV5-8 and TRBJ2-3; D gene ambiguous. There are 16 residues in the CDR3. Trimming removed 4 bases from V and 2 bases from J, with 17 bases in between. Germline V gene sequence: CDR1 SGHTS, CDR2 YDEGEE. The CDR3: CASSLTGTEPTDTQYF. As DNA, the CDR3 is TGTGCCAGCAGCCTAACCGGTACTGAACCCACAGATACGCAGTATTTT.

The rearrangement joins TRBV28 to TRBJ1-1, with 10 bases identical to TRBD1. Germline CDR1 and CDR2: MDHEN and SYDVKM. With V trimmed by 6 bases and J by 2 bases, 6 bases remained unmatched. CDR3 length: 15 amino acids. The CDR3 DNA is TGTGCCAGCAGACCTCGGGACAGGGGTAACACTGAAGCTTTCTTT. It translates to CASRPRDRGNTEAFF.

CDR3 residues: CASTLVGTTDNYGYTF. The CDR3 nucleotides read TGTGCCAGCACTTTGGTGGGCACCACGGATAACTATGGCTACACCTTC. The chain joins TRBV27 to TRBJ1-2; D call uncertain. Trimming took 7 bases from V and 1 from J, leaving 19 bases between them. CDR3 length: 16 residues. Looked up from germline, CDR1 is MNHEY and CDR2 is SMNVEV (reference sequence).

The chain couples TRBV7-3 to TRBJ2-1; no definite D call. Trimming shortened V by 0 bases and J by 0 bases, and 12 bases separated the two germline ends. Germline CDR1 is SGHTA and CDR2 is FQGTGA. The CDR3 length is 17 residues. The CDR3 nucleotides read TGTGCCAGCAGCTTAACGCCTATAAAGAGCTCCTACAATGAGCAGTTCTTC. It is translated as CASSLTPIKSSYNEQFF.

The chain is built from TRBV5-4 and TRBJ1-2; no clear D. This CDR3 spans 16 amino acids. Trimming stripped 4 bases from V and 6 bases from J, with 22 bases between. In germline, CDR1 is SGHNT, CDR2 YYREEE (reference sequence). The DNA of the CDR3 is TGTGCCAGCAGCCTTGACCTCCCGGGGTTGAAAGATGGCTACACCTTC. Its translation is CASSLDLPGLKDGYTF.

Only one count was recorded for this clone. The chain is built from TRBV12-3 or TRBV12-4 and TRBJ1-2; D is uncertain. The ends were cut back, 5 bases at V and 7 bases at J, with 11 bases in the middle. The CDR3 loop spans 12 amino acids. CDR3 DNA sequence: TGTGCCAGCAGTCTCGCAAGGACTGGCTACACCTTC. Translation: CASSLARTGYTF.

V usage is TRBV9 and J usage is TRBJ2-3, with TRBD2 matching 7 bases. The germline CDR1 and CDR2 sequences are SGDLS and YYNGEE. V lost 4 bases to trimming and J lost 0 bases; unmatched junction nucleotides: 11. There are 17 residues in the CDR3. CDR3 amino acids: CASSPREGAASTDTQYF. CDR3 DNA sequence: TGTGCCAGCAGCCCTAGGGAGGGTGCAGCTAGCACAGATACGCAGTATTTT.

This clone was recorded once. The chain couples TRBV5-6 to TRBJ1-5; D is unclear. Between the trimmed V and J ends, which lost 1 base and 0 bases, there was a span of 8 bases. Germline V lookup: CDR1 SGHDT, CDR2 YYEEEE. The CDR3 runs to 15 residues. CDR3 DNA sequence: TGTGCCAGCAGCTTGTGGGGAAATAGCAATCAGCCCCAGCATTTT. It specifies CASSLWGNSNQPQHF.

This chain uses TRBV4-1 with TRBJ2-1, with D possibly being TRBD1 or TRBD2 (7 bases each). Trimming shortened V by 3 bases and J by 0 bases, and 15 bases separated the two germline ends. The CDR3 extends over 17 amino acids. Germline V CDR1 and CDR2: MGHRA, YSYEKL. The CDR3 spells CASSQGRGLISYNEQFF. Here the CDR3 DNA reads TGCGCCAGCAGCCAGGGGAGGGGGCTGATCTCCTACAATGAGCAGTTCTTC.